Sequencing of this TCR beta chain was carried out in a study of T cells in Graves' hyperthyroidism and ophthalmopathy. Extraction of PBMCs used around 9.6 ml of fresh peripheral blood. The CDR3 consists of 16 residues. Germline V gene data show CDR1 as LNHDA and CDR2 as SQIVND (reference sequence). V lost 8 bases, J lost 1 base, and 18 bases lay in between. TCR beta CDR3 sequences were amplified from RNA transcripts. Researchers ran a first-round RT-PCR on the TCR CDR3 using the HTBI primer set. TCRdb redid the calling of the multiplex PCR reads with MiXCR, one entry per CDR3 protein. The table shows 500,000 or so distinct CDR3 sequences, with roughly a sixth occurring only once.

This clonotype was sampled from a young woman with Graves' ophthalmopathy. Sequenced input: blood. The rearrangement uses TRBV19 and TRBJ1-5, with D tentatively TRBD1 (6 bases). CDR3 nucleotide sequence: TGTGCCAGTTCAACCACAGGGACACTGAGCAATCAGCCCCAGCATTTT. Amino acids: CASSTTGTLSNQPQHF.